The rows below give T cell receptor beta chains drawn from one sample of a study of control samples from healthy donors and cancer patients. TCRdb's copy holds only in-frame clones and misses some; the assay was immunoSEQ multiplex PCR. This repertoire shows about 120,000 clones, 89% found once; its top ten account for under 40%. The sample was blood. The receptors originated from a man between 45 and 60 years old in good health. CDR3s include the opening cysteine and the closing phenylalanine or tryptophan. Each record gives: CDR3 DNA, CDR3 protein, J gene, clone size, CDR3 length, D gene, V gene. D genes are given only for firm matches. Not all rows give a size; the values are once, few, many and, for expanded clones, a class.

TGCGCCAGCAGCGGGGGGCTGGGGGCGGATACGCAGTATTTT | CASSGGLGADTQYF | TRBJ2-3 | - | 14 | - | TRBV10-2
TGTGCCAGTAGTAGAAGGGACACTATGAACACTGAAGCTTTCTTT | CASSRRDTMNTEAFF | TRBJ1-1 | - | 15 | - | TRBV19
TGTGCCAGCAGCTTAGCGCTTCCAGCCAGCTCCTACGAGCAGTACTTC | CASSLALPASSYEQYF | TRBJ2-7 | - | 16 | - | TRBV7-9
TGTGCCAGAAGCTACGGGATGAACACTGAAGCTTTCTTT | CARSYGMNTEAFF | TRBJ1-1 | - | 13 | - | TRBV5-3
TGCAGCGTTGAAGGGCCGAGCACAGGGGGTAATGAAAAACTGTTTTTT | CSVEGPSTGGNEKLFF | TRBJ1-4 | - | 16 | TRBD1 | TRBV29-1
TGTGCCAGTAGTATAGATCGGGGGACAGGCGGAAGAAATGAGCAGTTCTTC | CASSIDRGTGGRNEQFF | TRBJ2-1 | - | 17 | TRBD1 | TRBV19
TGCGCCAGCAGCTTGGAGGGGCAGGGGGCCTACGAGCAGTACTTC | CASSLEGQGAYEQYF | TRBJ2-7 | - | 15 | TRBD1 | TRBV5-1
TGTGCCACCAGCCCGACTGGAGGAATAGAGACCCAGTACTTC | CATSPTGGIETQYF | TRBJ2-5 | - | 14 | - | TRBV15
TGTGCCAGCAGCCAAGGAAAAGGGGGGGAGCAGTACTTC | CASSQGKGGEQYF | TRBJ2-7 | - | 13 | - | TRBV14
TGTGCCAGCAGCCTCGCGGGGCCGGCGAATTCACCCCTCCACTTT | CASSLAGPANSPLHF | TRBJ1-6 | - | 15 | - | TRBV7-2
TGTGCCAGCAGCCAAGGGAGACAGGGGCAGGTTGAAGCTTTCTTT | CASSQGRQGQVEAFF | TRBJ1-1 | - | 15 | TRBD1 | TRBV4-2
TGTGCCAGCAGCTTAGACCTCAATCAGCCCCAGCATTTT | CASSLDLNQPQHF | TRBJ1-5 | - | 13 | - | TRBV7-7
TGTGCCAGCAGTGAGACTAGCGGATCCTACGAGCAGTACTTC | CASSETSGSYEQYF | TRBJ2-7 | once | 14 | TRBD2 | TRBV6-1
TGTGCTAGTGGTTTGGTACTAGGATGGAAACAGCTCTCCTACGAGCAGTACTTC | CASGLVLGWKQLSYEQYF | TRBJ2-7 | - | 18 | - | TRBV12-5
TGTGCCAGCAGCCCAACTAGCGGGGGGTTCTACAATGAGCAGTTCTTC | CASSPTSGGFYNEQFF | TRBJ2-1 | - | 16 | TRBD2 | TRBV11-3